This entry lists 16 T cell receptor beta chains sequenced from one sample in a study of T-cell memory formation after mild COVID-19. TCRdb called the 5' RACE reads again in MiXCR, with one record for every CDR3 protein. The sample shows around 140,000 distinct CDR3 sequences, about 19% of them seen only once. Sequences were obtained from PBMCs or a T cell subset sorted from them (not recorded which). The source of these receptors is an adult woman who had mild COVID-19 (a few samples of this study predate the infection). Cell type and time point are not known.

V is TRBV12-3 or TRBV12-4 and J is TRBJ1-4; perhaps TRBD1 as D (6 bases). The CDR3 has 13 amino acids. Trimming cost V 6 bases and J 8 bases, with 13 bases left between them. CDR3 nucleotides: TGTGCCAGCAGGCCGGGGGCGAGCGAAAAACTGTTTTTT. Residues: CASRPGASEKLFF.

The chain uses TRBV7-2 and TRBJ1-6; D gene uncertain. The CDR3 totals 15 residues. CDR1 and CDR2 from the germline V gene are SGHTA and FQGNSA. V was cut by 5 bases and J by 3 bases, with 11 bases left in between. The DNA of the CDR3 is TGTGCCAGCAGCCTCACTGGCCTCTATAATTCACCCCTCCACTTT. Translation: CASSLTGLYNSPLHF.

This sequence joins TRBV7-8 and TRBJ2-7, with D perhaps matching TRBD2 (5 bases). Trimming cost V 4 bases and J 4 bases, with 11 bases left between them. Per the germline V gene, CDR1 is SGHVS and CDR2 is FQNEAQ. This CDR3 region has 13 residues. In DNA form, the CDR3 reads TGTGCCAGCAGCTCCCGGGGAGCGTACGAGCAGTACTTC. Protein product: CASSSRGAYEQYF. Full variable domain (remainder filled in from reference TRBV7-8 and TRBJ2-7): GAGVSQSPRYKVAKRGQDVALRCDPISGHVSLFWYQQALGQGPEFLTYFQNEAQLDKSGLPSDRFFAERPEGSVSTLKIQRTQQEDSAVYLCASSSRGAYEQYFGPGTRLTVT.

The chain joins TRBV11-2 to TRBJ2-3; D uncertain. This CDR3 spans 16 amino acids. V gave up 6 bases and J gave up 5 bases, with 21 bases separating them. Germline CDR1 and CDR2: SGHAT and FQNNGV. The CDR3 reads CASRNSPRHPRDTQYF. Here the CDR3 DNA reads TGTGCCAGCAGAAACTCCCCTAGGCACCCTCGAGATACGCAGTATTTT.

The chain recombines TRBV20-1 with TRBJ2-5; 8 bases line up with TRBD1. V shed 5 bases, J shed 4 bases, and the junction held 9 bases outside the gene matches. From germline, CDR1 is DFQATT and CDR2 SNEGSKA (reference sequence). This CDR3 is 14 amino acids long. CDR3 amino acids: CSAPREDRAETQYF. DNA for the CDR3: TGCAGTGCTCCACGAGAGGACAGGGCAGAGACCCAGTACTTC.

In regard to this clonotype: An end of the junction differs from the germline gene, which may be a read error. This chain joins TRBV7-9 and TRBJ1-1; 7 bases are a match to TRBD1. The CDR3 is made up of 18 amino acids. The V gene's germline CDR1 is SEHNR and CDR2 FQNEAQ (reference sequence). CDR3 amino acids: CASSLPRYRPTGNSEAFF. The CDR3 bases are TGTGCCAGCAGCTTACCCCGGTACCGACCGACAGGGAACTCTGAAGCTTTCTTT.

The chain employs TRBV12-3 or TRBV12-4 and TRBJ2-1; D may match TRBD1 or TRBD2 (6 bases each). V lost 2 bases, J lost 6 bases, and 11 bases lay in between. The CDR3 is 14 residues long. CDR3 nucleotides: TGTGCCAGCAGTTTAACGGGGGCGGTCAATGAGCAGTTCTTC. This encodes CASSLTGAVNEQFF.

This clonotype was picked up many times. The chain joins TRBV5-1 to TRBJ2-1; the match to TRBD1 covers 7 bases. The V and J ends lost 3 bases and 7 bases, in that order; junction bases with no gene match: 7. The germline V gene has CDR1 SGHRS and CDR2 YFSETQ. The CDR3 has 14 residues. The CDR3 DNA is TGCGCCAGCAGCTCAGGTACAGGGGCAAATGAGCAGTTCTTC. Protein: CASSSGTGANEQFF. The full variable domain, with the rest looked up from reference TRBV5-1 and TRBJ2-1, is KAGVTQTPRYLIKTRGQQVTLSCSPISGHRSVSWYQQTPGQGLQFLFEYFSETQRNKGNFPGRFSGRQFSNSRSEMNVSTLELGDSALYLCASSSGTGANEQFFGPGTRLTVL.

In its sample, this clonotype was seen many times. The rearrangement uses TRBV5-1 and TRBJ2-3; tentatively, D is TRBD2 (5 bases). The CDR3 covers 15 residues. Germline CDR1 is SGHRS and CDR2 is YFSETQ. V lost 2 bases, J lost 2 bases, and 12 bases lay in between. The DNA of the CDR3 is TGCGCCAGCAGCTTTCTCGCGGGTCTCACAGATACGCAGTATTTT. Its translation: CASSFLAGLTDTQYF.

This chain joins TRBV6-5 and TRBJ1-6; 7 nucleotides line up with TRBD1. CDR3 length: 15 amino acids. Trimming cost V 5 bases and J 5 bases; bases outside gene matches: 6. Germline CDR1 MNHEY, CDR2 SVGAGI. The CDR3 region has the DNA TGTGCCAGCAGTACCTCCGGGACAGATAATTCACCCCTCCACTTT. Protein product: CASSTSGTDNSPLHF.

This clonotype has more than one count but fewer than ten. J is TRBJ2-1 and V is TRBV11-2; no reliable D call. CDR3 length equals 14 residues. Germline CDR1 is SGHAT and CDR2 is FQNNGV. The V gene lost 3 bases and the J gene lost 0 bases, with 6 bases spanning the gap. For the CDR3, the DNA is TGTGCCAGCAGCTTGAGCACCTCCTACAATGAGCAGTTCTTC. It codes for CASSLSTSYNEQFF.

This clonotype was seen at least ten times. The CDR3 nucleotides are TGCGCCAGCAGCCAAGATCTCGGGACAGGGGTTTACGAGCAGTACTTC. Amino acid sequence: CASSQDLGTGVYEQYF. This rearrangement joins TRBV4-3 to TRBJ2-7; the match to TRBD1 covers 10 bases. The CDR3 contains 16 residues. Trimming took 0 bases from V and 4 from J; bases not matched to a gene: 6. CDR1 is LGHNA and CDR2 is YSLEER in the germline V gene.

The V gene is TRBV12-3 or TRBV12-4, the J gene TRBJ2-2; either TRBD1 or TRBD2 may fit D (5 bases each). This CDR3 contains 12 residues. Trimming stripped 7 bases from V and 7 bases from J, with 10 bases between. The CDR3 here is CASTGGGGELFF. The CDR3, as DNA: TGTGCCAGCACTGGGGGTGGCGGGGAGCTGTTTTTT.

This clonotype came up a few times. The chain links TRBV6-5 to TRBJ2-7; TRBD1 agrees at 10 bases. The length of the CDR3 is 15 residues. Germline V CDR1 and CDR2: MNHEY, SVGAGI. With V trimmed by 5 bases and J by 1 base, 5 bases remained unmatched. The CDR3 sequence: CASSTGQGWSYEQYF. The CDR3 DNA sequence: TGTGCCAGCAGTACGGGACAGGGGTGGTCCTACGAGCAGTACTTC.

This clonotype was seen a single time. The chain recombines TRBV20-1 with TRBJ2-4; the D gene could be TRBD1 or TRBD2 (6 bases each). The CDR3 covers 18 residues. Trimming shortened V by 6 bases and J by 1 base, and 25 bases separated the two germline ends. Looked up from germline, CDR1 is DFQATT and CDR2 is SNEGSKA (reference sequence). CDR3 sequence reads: CSAHRVRGARLAKNIQYF. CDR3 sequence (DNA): TGCAGTGCACACCGGGTTAGGGGGGCGCGGTTGGCCAAAAACATTCAGTACTTC.

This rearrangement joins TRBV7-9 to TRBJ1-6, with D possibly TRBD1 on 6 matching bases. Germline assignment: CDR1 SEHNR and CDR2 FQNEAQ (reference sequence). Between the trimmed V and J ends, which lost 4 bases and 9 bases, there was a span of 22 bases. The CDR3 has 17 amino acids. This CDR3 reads CASSYGLQGIFSSPLHF. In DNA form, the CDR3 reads TGTGCCAGCAGCTACGGTCTACAGGGTATTTTTTCTTCACCCCTCCACTTT. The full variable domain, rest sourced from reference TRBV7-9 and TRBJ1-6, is DTGVSQNPRHKITKRGQNVTFRCDPISEHNRLYWYRQTLGQGPEFLTYFQNEAQLEKSRLLSDRFSAERPKGSFSTLEIQRTEQGDSAMYLCASSYGLQGIFSSPLHFGNGTRLTVT.